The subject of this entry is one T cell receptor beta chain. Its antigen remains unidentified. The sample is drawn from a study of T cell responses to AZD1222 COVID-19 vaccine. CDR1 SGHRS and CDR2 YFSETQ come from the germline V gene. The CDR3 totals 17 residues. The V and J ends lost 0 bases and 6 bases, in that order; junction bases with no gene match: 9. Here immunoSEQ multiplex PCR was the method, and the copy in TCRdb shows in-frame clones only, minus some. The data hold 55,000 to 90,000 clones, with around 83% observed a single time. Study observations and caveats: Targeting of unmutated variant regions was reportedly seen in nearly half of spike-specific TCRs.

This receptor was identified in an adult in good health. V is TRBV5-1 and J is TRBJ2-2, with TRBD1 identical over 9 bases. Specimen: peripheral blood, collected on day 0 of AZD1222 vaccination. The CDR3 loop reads CASSLGVRTGVAGELFF. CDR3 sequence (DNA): TGCGCCAGCAGCTTGGGTGTGAGGACAGGGGTAGCCGGGGAGCTGTTTTTT.